This T cell receptor (beta chain) comes out of a study of blood T cell repertoires in COVID-19 (dated by TCRdb to about 2020). Background for the entire study: Collaborator samples came from the United States, Italy and Spain and covered acute and convalescent phases of COVID-19. Deeply sampled blood TCRbeta repertoires from subjects exposed to, actively infected with, or recovered from COVID-19 were included in the dataset. The repertoires were made available in a free public database intended to serve as a resource for research on the immune response to SARS-CoV-2. Where available, HLA class I and class II types were taken from metadata supplied by the sample provider and were not determined by assay-based typing. The samples were drawn from the first 160 participants of the ongoing ImmuneRACE study and from 1,254 subjects provided by 6 global collaborators. The sample metadata nearly always contained a de-identified subject ID, COVID-19 status, age in years and sex. The prospective study material was composed of cDNA or gDNA derived from T cells, B-cell-depleted T cells, or PBMCs. Broader findings and caveats from the paper: The quantity of clinical and demographic metadata differed by source and by participant and was supplied without curation.

Turning to this clone: Its specific antigen is unknown. Base qualities are not provided; no much larger clone lies one nucleotide away.

Whole blood was collected in K2EDTA tubes by collaborating institutions according to the institutions' own protocols. For TCRbeta analysis, collaborator samples were shipped as frozen whole blood, as isolated PBMCs, or as DNA extracted from either sample type. The CDR3 sequence holds 14 residues, the cysteine and phenylalanine included. CDR3 DNA is the only sequence kept; it has 42 bases, read in frame from the first base. From V the trimming removes 5 bases and from J it removes 2 bases, while the gene matches leave 5 bases of the junction unaccounted for. The germline V gene (reference sequence) provides CDR1 LNHDA and CDR2 SQIVND. TCRbeta CDR3 regions were amplified from genomic DNA using the immunoSEQ Assay, a bias-controlled multiplex PCR. The original pipeline was this. Nucleated cell counts per sample were estimated from amplification of reference gene primers within the assay. Sequence reads were collapsed and filtered to measure the absolute abundance of every unique TCRbeta CDR3 rearrangement. Productive Simpson clonality was computed per sample as the square root of Simpson's diversity index over productive rearrangements. In its TCRdb copy, this immuneACCESS table keeps in-frame sequences only and misses some clones. Where compared with another copy, unresolved V genes explain less than half of these, and the others have no known cause. For V, J and clone size, that table is used; D and trimming come from the DNA. The sample table holds more than 95,000 clones, of which just over 85% were seen once. In total, the top ten clones hold 10% to 15% of the sample.

The origin of this receptor is an older woman in a cohort sampled during active or convalescent COVID-19. The sequencing input was peripheral blood. The rearrangement combines TRBV19 with TRBJ2-7, with TRBD2 matching 8 junction bases. The DNA reads TGTGCCAGTAGTGTGGGACTAGAGACCTACGAGCAGTACTTC. The encoded protein is CASSVGLETYEQYF.